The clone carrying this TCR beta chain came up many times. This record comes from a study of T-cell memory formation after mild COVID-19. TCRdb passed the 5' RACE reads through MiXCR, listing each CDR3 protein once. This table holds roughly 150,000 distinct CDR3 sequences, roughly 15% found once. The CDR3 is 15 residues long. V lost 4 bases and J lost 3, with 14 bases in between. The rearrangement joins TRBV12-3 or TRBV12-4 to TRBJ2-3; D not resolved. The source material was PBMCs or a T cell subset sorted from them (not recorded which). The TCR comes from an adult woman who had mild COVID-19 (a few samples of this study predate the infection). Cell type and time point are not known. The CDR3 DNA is TGTGCCAGCAGTTATAGCCCCTTCGGTACAGATACGCAGTATTTT. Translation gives CASSYSPFGTDTQYF.